This TCR beta chain is drawn from a study of blood T cells in healthy people across ages. Study-wide results and limits: More naive CD4+ cells and higher diversity marked long-lived donors relative to aged donors. In older individuals, TCR beta diversity per million T cells was lower, falling roughly linearly with age.

Germline CDR1 reads SGHTA; CDR2 reads FQGNSA. The CDR3 sequence is 19 residues long. V trimming: 3 bases; J trimming: 0 bases; junction bases outside the gene matches: 16. A second about 7 to 11 cycle PCR used barcoded and J-beta primers. MiXCR, run by TCRdb on the 5' RACE reads, gives a single entry per CDR3 protein. Here the sample spans 500,000 to 650,000 distinct CDR3 sequences, about 27% being singletons. This clonotype has just a few counts. The antigen remains unidentified. These records were also assigned to another study, of T cells of mothers and their children. That study reports: RNA was extracted, and all of it went into cDNA synthesis at about 1.5 ug per 15 ul.

Sequenced sample: blood. The origin of this receptor is a boy younger than 10 in good health. The chain has TRBV7-2 and TRBJ2-5, with 7 bases fitting TRBD2. CDR3 DNA sequence: TGTGCCAGCAGCTTTGCGGGGGATATCGGGGGAGGCCACCAAGAGACCCAGTACTTC. Translated, it gives CASSFAGDIGGGHQETQYF.